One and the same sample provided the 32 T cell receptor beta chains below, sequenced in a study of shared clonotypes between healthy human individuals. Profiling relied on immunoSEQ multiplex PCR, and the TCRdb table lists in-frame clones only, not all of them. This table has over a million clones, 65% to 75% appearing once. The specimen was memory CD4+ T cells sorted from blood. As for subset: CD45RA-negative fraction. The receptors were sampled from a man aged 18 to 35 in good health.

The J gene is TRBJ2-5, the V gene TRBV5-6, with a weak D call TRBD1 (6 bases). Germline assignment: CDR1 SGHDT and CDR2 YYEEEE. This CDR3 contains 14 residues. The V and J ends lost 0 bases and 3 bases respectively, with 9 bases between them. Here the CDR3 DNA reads TGTGCCAGCAGCTTGGGTTGGACAGAAGAGACCCAGTACTTC. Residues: CASSLGWTEETQYF.

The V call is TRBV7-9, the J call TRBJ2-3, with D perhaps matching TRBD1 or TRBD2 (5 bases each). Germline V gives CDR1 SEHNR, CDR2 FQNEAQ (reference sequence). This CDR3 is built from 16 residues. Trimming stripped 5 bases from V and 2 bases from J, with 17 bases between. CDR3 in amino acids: CASSPISGTATDTQYF. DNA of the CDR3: TGTGCCAGCAGCCCCATCTCCGGGACGGCCACAGATACGCAGTATTTT.

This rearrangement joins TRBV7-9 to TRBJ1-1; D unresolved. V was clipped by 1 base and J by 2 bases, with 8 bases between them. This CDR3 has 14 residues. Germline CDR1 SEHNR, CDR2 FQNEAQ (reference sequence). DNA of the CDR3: TGTGCCAGCAGCTTAGAGAGGGAAAACACTGAAGCTTTCTTT. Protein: CASSLERENTEAFF.

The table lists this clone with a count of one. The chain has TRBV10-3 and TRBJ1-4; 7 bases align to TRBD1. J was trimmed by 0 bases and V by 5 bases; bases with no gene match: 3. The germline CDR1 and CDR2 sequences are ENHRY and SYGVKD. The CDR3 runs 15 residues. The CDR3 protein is CAISYGQATNEKLFF. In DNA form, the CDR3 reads TGTGCCATCAGTTATGGACAGGCAACTAATGAAAAACTGTTTTTT.

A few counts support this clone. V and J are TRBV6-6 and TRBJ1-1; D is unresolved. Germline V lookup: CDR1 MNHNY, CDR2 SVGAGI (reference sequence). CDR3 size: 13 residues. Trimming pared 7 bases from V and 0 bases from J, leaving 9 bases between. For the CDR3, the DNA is TGTGCCAGCAATTCGGACTTGAACACTGAAGCTTTCTTT. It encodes CASNSDLNTEAFF.

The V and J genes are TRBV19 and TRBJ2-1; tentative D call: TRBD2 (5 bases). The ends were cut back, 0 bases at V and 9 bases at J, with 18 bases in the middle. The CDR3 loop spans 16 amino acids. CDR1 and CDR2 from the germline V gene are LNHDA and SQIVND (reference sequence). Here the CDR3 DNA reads TGTGCCAGTAGTATAGAGAGGACTCGTATTGGCGGTGAGCAGTTCTTC. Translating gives CASSIERTRIGGEQFF. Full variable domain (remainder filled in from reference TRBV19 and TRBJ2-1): DGGITQSPKYLFRKEGQNVTLSCEQNLNHDAMYWYRQDPGQGLRLIYYSQIVNDFQKGDIAEGYSVSREKKESFPLTVTSAQKNPTAFYLCASSIERTRIGGEQFFGPGTRLTVL.

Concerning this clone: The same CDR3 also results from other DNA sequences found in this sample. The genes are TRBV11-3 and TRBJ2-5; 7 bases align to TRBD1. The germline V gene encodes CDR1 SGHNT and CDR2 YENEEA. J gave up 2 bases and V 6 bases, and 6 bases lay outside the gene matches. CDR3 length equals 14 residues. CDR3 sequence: CASSLGGAQETQYF. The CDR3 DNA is TGTGCCAGCAGTCTAGGGGGCGCGCAAGAGACCCAGTACTTC.

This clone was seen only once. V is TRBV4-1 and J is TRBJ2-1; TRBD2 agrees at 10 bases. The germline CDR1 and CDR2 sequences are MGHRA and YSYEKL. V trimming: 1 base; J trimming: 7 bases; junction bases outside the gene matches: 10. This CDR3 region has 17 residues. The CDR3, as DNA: TGCGCCAGCAGCCAAGCTGTTGCGCTAGCGGGGGCTAATGAGCAGTTCTTC. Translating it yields CASSQAVALAGANEQFF.

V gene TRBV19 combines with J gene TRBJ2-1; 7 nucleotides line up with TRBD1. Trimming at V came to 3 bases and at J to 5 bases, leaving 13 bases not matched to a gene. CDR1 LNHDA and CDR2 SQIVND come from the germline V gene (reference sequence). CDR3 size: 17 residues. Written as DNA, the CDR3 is TGTGCCAGTAGTATGATACAGATACAGGGGTTCCACAATGAGCAGTTCTTC. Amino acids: CASSMIQIQGFHNEQFF.

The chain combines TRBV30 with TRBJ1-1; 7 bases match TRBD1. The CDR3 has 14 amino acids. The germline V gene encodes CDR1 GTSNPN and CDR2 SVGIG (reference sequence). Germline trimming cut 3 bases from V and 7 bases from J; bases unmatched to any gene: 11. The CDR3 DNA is TGTGCCTGGAGCGGTACAGGGGCAGTAAGTGAAGCTTTCTTT. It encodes CAWSGTGAVSEAFF.

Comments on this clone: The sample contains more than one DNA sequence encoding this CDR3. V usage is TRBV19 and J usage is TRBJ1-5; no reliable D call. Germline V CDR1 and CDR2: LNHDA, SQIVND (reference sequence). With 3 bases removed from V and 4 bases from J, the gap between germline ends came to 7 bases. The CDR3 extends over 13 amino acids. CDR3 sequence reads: CASSITGNQPQHF. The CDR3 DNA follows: TGTGCCAGTAGTATCACGGGGAATCAGCCCCAGCATTTT.

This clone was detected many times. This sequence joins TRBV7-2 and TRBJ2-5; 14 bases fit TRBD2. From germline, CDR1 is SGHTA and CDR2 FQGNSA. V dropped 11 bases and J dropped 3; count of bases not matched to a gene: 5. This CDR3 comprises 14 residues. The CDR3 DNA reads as TGTGCCGGGGGGACTAGCGGGAGTGAAGAGACCCAGTACTTC. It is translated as CAGGTSGSEETQYF.

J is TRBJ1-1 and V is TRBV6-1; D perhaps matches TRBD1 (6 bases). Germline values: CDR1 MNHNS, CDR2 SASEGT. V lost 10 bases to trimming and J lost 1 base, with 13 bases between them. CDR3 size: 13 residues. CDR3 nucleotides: TGTGCCACCCAACCGGGACAGAACACTGAAGCTTTCTTT. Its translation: CATQPGQNTEAFF.

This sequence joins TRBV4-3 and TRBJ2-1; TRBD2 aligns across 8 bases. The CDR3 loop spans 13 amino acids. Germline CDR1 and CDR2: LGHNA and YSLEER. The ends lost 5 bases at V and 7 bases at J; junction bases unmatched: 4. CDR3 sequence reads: CASSSQRGNEQFF. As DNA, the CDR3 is TGCGCCAGCAGCTCACAGCGGGGGAATGAGCAGTTCTTC.

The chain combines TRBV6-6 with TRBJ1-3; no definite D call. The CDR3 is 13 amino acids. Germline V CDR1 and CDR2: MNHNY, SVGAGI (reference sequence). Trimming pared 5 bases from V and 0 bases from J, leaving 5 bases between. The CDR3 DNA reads TGTGCCAGCAGTCGGTTCTCTGGAAACACCATATATTTT. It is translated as CASSRFSGNTIYF.

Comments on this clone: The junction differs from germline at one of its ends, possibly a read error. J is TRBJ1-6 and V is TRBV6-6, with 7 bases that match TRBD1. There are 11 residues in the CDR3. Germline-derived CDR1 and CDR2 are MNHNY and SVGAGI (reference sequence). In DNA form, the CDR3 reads TGTGCCAGCAGTCAAACACAGGGGTTCCTTTTT. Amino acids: CASSQTQGFLF.

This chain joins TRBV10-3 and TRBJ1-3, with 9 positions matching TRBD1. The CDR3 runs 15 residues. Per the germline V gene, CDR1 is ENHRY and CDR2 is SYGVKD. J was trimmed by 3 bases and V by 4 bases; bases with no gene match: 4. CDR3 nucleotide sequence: TGTGCCATCAGTGGGCCGGGACAGGGTGGAAACACCATATATTTT. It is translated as CAISGPGQGGNTIYF.

The CDR3 DNA sequence: TGTGCCTGGAGTAGACCGACCCGCTCTGGAAACACCATATATTTT. Protein product: CAWSRPTRSGNTIYF. The rearrangement joins TRBV30 to TRBJ1-3; no definite D call. Germline-derived CDR1 and CDR2 are GTSNPN and SVGIG (reference sequence). The CDR3 totals 15 residues. Trimming took 2 bases from V and 0 from J, leaving 11 bases between them.

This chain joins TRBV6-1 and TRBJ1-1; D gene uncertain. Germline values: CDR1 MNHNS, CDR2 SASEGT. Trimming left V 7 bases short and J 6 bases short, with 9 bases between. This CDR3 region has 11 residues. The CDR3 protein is CASTAVAEAFF. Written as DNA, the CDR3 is TGTGCCAGCACTGCGGTCGCTGAAGCTTTCTTT.

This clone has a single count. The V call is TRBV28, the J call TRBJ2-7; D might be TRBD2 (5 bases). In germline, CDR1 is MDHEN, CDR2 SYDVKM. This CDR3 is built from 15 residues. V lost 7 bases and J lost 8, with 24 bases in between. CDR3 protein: CASTPRAVERRKQYF. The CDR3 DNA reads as TGTGCCAGCACCCCGAGGGCAGTGGAGAGGCGCAAGCAGTACTTC.

CDR3 loop: CASSFTTETQYF. The CDR3, as DNA: TGTGCCAGCAGTTTTACAACGGAGACCCAGTACTTC. This rearrangement joins TRBV28 to TRBJ2-5, with D unresolved. Germline lookup yields CDR1 MDHEN and CDR2 SYDVKM. V lost 3 bases, J lost 5 bases, and 7 bases lay in between. This CDR3 spans 12 amino acids.

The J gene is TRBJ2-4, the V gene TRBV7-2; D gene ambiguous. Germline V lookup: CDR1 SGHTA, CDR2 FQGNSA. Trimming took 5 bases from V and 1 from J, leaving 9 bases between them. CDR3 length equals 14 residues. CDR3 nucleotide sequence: TGTGCCAGCAGCCCTAAACAGGCCAAAAACATTCAGTACTTC. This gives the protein CASSPKQAKNIQYF.

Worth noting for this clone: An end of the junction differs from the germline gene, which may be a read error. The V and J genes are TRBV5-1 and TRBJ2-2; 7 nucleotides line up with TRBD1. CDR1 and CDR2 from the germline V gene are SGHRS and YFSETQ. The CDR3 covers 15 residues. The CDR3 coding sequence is TGCGCCAGCAGATTGGGACAGAGGAACACCGGGGAGCTGTTTTTT. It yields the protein CASRLGQRNTGELFF.

The CDR3 DNA is TGTGCCAGTAAACGGGGCCAGGGAGGCACCGGGGAGCTGTTTTTT. It codes for CASKRGQGGTGELFF. V usage is TRBV19 and J usage is TRBJ2-2, with a tentative D call TRBD2 (6 bases). The ends were cut back, 7 bases at V and 4 bases at J, with 16 bases in the middle. In germline, CDR1 is LNHDA, CDR2 SQIVND (reference sequence). This CDR3 has 15 residues.

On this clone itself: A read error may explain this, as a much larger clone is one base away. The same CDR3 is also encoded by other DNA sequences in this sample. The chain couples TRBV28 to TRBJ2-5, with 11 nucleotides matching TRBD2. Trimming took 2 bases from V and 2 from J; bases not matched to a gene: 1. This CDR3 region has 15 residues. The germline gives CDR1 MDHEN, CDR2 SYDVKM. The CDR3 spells CASSLTSGGQETQYF. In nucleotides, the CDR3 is TGTGCCAGCAGTTTAACTAGCGGGGGACAAGAGACCCAGTACTTC.

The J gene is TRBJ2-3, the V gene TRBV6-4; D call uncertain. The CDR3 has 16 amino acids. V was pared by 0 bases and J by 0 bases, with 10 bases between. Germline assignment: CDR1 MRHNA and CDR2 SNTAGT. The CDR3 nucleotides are TGTGCCAGCAGTGACTCGGGTGTTCTCAGCACAGATACGCAGTATTTT. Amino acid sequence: CASSDSGVLSTDTQYF.

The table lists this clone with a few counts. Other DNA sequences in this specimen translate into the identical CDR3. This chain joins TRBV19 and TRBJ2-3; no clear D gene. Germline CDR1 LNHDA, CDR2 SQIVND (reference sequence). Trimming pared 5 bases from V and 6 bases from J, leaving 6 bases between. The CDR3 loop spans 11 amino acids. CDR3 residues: CASSAADTQYF. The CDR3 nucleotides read TGTGCCAGTAGTGCAGCGGATACGCAGTATTTT.

In nucleotides, the CDR3 is TGTGCCAGCAGTGACCGGGGCGGATTGGGACCAACTGAAGCTTTCTTT. This gives the protein CASSDRGGLGPTEAFF. The chain combines TRBV6-1 with TRBJ1-1; maybe TRBD1 (5 bases). V lost 3 bases and J 5 bases, leaving 19 bases between the germline ends. This CDR3 spans 16 amino acids. Germline V CDR1 and CDR2: MNHNS, SASEGT.

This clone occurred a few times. In DNA, the CDR3 is TGTGCCTGGAGTGTAAGGGGGCCCCAGCATTTT. As protein: CAWSVRGPQHF. The rearrangement uses TRBV30 and TRBJ1-5, with D tentatively TRBD1 (5 bases). V lost 0 bases to trimming and J lost 9 bases, with 6 bases between them. The CDR3 loop spans 11 amino acids. The germline gives CDR1 GTSNPN, CDR2 SVGIG (reference sequence).

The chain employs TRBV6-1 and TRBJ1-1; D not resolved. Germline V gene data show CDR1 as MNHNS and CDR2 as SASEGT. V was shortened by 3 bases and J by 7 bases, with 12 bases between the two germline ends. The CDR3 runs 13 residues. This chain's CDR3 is CASSDSGFGEAFF. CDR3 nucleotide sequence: TGTGCCAGCAGTGACTCAGGTTTCGGTGAAGCTTTCTTT.

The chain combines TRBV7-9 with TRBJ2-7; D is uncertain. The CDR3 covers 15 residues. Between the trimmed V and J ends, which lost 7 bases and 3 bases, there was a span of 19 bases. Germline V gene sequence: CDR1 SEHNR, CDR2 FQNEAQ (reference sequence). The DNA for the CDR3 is TGTGCCAGCATCCGTCGTCGTAGAGCAAACTACGAGCAGTACTTC. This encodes CASIRRRRANYEQYF.

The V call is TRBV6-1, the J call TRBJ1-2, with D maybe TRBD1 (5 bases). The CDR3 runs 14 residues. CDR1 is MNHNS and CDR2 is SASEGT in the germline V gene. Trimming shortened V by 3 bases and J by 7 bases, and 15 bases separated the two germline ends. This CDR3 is CASSDRDGVGGYTF. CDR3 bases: TGTGCCAGCAGTGACCGGGACGGTGTTGGTGGCTACACCTTC.